The 4 T cell receptor beta chains given below trace back to one sample, sequenced in a study of CD8 T cells in Susac syndrome. Random hexamers were used to reverse transcribe about 0.5 to 1 ug of RNA. A single record per CDR3 protein comes from TCRdb applying MiXCR to the immunoSEQ multiplex PCR reads. The sample lists 110,000 or so distinct CDR3 sequences; around nine tenths were seen once. The sequenced material came from CD4+ T cells from PBMCs. The receptors stem from a human donor in good health.

The chain couples TRBV14 to TRBJ1-2; D is unclear. Trimming pared 0 bases from V and 8 bases from J, leaving 16 bases between. The CDR3 is 15 residues long. Germline V lookup: CDR1 SGHDN, CDR2 FVKESK. The CDR3 loop reads CASSQDFEVTEGYTF. The CDR3 DNA is TGTGCCAGCAGCCAAGATTTCGAGGTTACGGAGGGCTACACCTTC.

The chain couples TRBV5-1 to TRBJ1-1, with a weak D call TRBD1 (6 bases). Trimming shortened V by 4 bases and J by 5 bases, and 12 bases separated the two germline ends. Per the germline V gene, CDR1 is SGHRS and CDR2 is YFSETQ. The CDR3 extends over 13 amino acids. The CDR3 DNA is TGCGCCAGCAGCATACAGGGTTCAACTGAAGCTTTCTTT. Its protein product is CASSIQGSTEAFF.

This clonotype came up once. The chain combines TRBV6-6 with TRBJ2-1, with no clear D. In germline, CDR1 is MNHNY, CDR2 SVGAGI (reference sequence). V lost 8 bases and J 7 bases, leaving 24 bases between the germline ends. The CDR3 covers 16 residues. The CDR3 loop is CASGPRTSSLGNEQFF. In nucleotides, the CDR3 is TGTGCCAGCGGACCGAGGACCTCATCTCTAGGGAATGAGCAGTTCTTC.

The CDR3 nucleotides read TGTGCCAGCTCACCACGGACTAGCGGGGGACCAGATACGCAGTATTTT. Protein product: CASSPRTSGGPDTQYF. The chain couples TRBV18 to TRBJ2-3; 13 nucleotides agree with TRBD2. Trimming cost V 1 base and J 4 bases; bases outside gene matches: 2. CDR1 is KGHSH, CDR2 LQKENI, per germline. The CDR3 spans 16 residues.